This section outlines one TCR beta chain sequence together with its context. As handled by the study authors: Nucleated cell number was recorded as an estimate derived from reference gene primer amplification. The data were produced by immunoSEQ multiplex PCR, yet TCRdb's version contains in-frame clones alone and is incomplete. Clonal size and the V and J genes are those of that table, whereas D and trimming came from the DNA. The table records more than 45,000 clones, under 90% of them present only once. The sample comes from a study of blood T cell repertoires in COVID-19. Study information: Samples taken during acute and convalescent COVID-19 were collected in the United States, Italy and Spain.

Germline V CDR1 and CDR2: LGHNA, YNFKEQ. This CDR3 has 17 residues. The V segment lost 1 base and the J segment 7 bases; nucleotides outside the gene matches: 7. The clonotype originates from a man between 70 and 80 years old with acute or convalescent COVID-19. The sample comprised peripheral blood. J is TRBJ2-1 and V is TRBV4-2, with 13 bases lining up with TRBD2. The CDR3: CASSQVLLAGGDNEQFF. In nucleotides, the CDR3 is TGTGCCAGCAGCCAAGTACTACTAGCGGGAGGGGATAATGAGCAGTTCTTC.